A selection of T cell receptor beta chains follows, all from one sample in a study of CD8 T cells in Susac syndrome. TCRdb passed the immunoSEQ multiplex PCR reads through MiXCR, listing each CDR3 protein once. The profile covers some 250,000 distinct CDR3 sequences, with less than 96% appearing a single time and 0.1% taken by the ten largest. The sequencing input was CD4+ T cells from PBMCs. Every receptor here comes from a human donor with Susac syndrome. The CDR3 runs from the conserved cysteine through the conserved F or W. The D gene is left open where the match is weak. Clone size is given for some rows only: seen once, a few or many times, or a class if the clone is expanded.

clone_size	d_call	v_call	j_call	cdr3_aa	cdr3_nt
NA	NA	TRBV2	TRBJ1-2	CASSDFDGYTF	TGTGCCAGCAGTGATTTCGATGGCTACACCTTC
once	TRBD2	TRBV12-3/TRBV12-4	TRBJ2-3	CASSPASGKSTDTQYF	TGTGCCAGCAGCCCTGCTAGCGGGAAGAGCACAGATACGCAGTATTTT
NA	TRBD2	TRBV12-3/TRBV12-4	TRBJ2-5	CASSLMGLEETQYF	TGTGCCAGCAGTTTAATGGGACTAGAAGAGACCCAGTACTTC
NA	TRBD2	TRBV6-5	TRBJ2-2	CASSPSGNTGELFF	TGTGCCAGCTCGCCTAGCGGGAACACCGGGGAGCTGTTTTTT
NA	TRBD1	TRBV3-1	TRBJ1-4	CASSQELGTGGDWEEKLFF	TGTGCCAGCAGCCAAGAGTTGGGGACAGGGGGCGATTGGGAGGAAAAACTGTTTTTT
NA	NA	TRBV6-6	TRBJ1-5	CASSSGDLLGGQPQHF	TGTGCCAGCAGCTCTGGGGACCTCCTTGGCGGTCAGCCCCAGCATTTT
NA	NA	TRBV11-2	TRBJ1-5	CASSESAYQPQHF	TGTGCCAGCAGTGAATCAGCCTATCAGCCCCAGCATTTT
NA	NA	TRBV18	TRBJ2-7	CASSLKLSSYEQYF	TGTGCCAGCTCGCTTAAACTCTCATCCTACGAGCAGTACTTC
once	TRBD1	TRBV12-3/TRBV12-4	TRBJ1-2	CASSPLLGQPLSGYTF	TGTGCCAGCAGTCCCCTATTGGGACAGCCGCTGTCGGGCTACACCTTC
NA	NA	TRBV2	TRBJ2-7	CASSPERGRSYEQYF	TGTGCCAGCAGTCCCGAGAGAGGGAGGTCCTACGAGCAGTACTTC
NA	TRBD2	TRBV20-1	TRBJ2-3	CSANPLVAGEDTQYF	TGCAGTGCCAACCCCCTGGTAGCGGGAGAGGATACGCAGTATTTT
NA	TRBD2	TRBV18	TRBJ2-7	CASSPRGALFYEQYF	TGTGCCAGCTCACCGCGGGGGGCCCTTTTCTACGAGCAGTACTTC
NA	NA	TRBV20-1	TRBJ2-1	CSAPQLKLFF	TGCAGTGCCCCCCAGTTGAAGCTGTTCTTC
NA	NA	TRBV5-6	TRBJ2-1	CASSLDPATDNEQFF	TGTGCCAGCAGCTTGGACCCGGCCACGGACAATGAGCAGTTCTTC